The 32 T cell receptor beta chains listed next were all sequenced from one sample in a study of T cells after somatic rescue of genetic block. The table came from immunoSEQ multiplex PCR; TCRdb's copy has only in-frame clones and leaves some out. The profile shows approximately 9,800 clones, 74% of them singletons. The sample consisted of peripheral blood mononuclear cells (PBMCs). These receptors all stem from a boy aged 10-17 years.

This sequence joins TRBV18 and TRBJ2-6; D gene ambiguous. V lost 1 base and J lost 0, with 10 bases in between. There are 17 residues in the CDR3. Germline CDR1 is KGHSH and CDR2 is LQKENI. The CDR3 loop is CASSPQSGLSGANVLTF. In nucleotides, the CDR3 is TGTGCCAGCTCACCACAGTCAGGCCTCTCTGGGGCCAACGTCCTGACTTTC.

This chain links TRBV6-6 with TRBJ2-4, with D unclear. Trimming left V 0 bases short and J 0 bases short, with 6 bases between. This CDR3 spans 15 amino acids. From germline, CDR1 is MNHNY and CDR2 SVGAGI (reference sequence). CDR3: CASSYSTVAKNIQYF. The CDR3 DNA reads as TGTGCCAGCAGTTACTCGACCGTAGCCAAAAACATTCAGTACTTC.

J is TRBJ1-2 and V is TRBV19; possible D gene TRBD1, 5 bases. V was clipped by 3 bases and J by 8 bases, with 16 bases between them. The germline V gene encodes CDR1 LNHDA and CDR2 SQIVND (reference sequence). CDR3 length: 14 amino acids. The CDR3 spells CASSIVRGGGGYTF. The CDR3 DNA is TGTGCCAGTAGTATCGTACGGGGCGGAGGAGGCTACACCTTC.

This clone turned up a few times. The CDR3 protein is CAWEPLGSSYNSPLHF. Here the CDR3 DNA reads TGTGCCTGGGAGCCGTTAGGGAGCTCCTATAATTCACCCCTCCACTTT. The V gene is TRBV30, the J gene TRBJ1-6; D remains ambiguous. This CDR3 has 16 amino acids. Trimming shortened V by 5 bases and J by 0 bases, and 14 bases separated the two germline ends. The germline V gene encodes CDR1 GTSNPN and CDR2 SVGIG (reference sequence).

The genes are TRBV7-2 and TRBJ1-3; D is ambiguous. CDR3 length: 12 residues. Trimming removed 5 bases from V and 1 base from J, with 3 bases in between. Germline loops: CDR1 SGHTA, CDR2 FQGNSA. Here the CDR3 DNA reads TGTGCCAGCAGCCAATCTGGAAACACCATATATTTT. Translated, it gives CASSQSGNTIYF.

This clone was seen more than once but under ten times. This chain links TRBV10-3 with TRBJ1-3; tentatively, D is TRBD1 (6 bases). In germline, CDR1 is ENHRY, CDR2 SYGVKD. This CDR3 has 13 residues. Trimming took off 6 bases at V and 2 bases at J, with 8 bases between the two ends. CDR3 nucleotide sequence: TGTGCCATCAGAAGGACAGCTGGAAACACCATATATTTT. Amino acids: CAIRRTAGNTIYF.

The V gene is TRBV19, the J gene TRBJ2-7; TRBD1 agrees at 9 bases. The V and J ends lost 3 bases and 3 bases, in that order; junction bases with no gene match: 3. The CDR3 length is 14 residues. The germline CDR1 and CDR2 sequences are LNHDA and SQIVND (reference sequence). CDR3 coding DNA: TGTGCCAGTAGTATGGGACAGGGTGGCTACGAGCAGTACTTC. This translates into CASSMGQGGYEQYF.

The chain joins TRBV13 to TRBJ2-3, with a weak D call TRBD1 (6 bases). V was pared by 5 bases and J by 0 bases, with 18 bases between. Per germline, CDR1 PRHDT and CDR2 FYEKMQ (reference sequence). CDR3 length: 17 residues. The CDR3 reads CASSRWTAPSSTDTQYF. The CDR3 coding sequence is TGTGCCAGCAGCCGCTGGACAGCCCCCTCTAGCACAGATACGCAGTATTTT.

This CDR3 is CASSIERGGGTEAFF. DNA of the CDR3: TGTGCCAGTAGTATAGAGAGAGGTGGAGGCACTGAAGCTTTCTTT. The chain joins TRBV19 to TRBJ1-1, with D uncertain. Between the trimmed V and J ends, which lost 0 bases and 4 bases, there was a span of 12 bases. Germline CDR1 and CDR2: LNHDA and SQIVND (reference sequence). The CDR3 runs 15 residues. The full variable domain, with the rest looked up from reference TRBV19 and TRBJ1-1, is DGGITQSPKYLFRKEGQNVTLSCEQNLNHDAMYWYRQDPGQGLRLIYYSQIVNDFQKGDIAEGYSVSREKKESFPLTVTSAQKNPTAFYLCASSIERGGGTEAFFGQGTRLTVV.

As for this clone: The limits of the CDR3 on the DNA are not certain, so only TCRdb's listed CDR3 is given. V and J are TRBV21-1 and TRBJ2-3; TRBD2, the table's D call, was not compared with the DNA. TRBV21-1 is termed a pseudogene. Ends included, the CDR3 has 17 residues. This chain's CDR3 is CASSKGVGGGSTDTQYF.

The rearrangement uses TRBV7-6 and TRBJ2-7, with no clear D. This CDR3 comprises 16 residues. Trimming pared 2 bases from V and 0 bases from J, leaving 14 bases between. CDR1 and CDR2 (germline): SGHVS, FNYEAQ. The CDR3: CASSLRAVQFSYEQYF. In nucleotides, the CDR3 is TGTGCCAGCAGCTTAAGGGCTGTACAGTTCTCCTACGAGCAGTACTTC.

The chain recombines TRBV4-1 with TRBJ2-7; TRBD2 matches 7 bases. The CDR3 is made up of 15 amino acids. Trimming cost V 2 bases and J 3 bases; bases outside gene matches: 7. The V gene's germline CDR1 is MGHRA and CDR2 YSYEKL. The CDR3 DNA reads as TGCGCCAGCAGCCAAACGCCGGGACTATACTACGAGCAGTACTTC. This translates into CASSQTPGLYYEQYF.

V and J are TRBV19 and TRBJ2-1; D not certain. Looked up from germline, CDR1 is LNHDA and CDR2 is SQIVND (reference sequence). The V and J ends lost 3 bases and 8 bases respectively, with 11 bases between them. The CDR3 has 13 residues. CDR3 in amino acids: CASSMGFGDEQFF. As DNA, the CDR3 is TGTGCCAGTAGTATGGGGTTTGGGGATGAGCAGTTCTTC.

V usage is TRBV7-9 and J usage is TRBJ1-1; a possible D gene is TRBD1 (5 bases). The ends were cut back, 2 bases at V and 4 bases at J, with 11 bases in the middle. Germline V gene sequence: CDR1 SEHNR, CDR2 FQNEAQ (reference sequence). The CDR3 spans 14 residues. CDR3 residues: CASSLQPGTTEAFF. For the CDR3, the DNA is TGTGCCAGCAGCTTACAGCCAGGGACCACTGAAGCTTTCTTT.

CDR3 sequence (DNA): TGTGCCTGGAGTGTATCGCAGGGGAAAGATACGCAGTATTTT. Amino acid sequence: CAWSVSQGKDTQYF. The rearrangement links TRBV30 to TRBJ2-3; a weak D match, TRBD1 (6 bases). The CDR3 totals 14 residues. CDR1 is GTSNPN and CDR2 is SVGIG in the germline V gene (reference sequence). The V gene lost 0 bases and the J gene lost 5 bases, with 12 bases spanning the gap.

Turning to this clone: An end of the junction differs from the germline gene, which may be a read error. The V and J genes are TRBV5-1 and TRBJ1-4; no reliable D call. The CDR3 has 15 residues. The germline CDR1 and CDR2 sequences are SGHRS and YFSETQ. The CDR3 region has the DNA TGCGCCAGCAGCCCTGACTATTCAACTAATGAAGAACTGTTTTTT. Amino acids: CASSPDYSTNEELFF. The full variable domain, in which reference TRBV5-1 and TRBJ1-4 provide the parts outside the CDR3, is KAGVTQTPRYLIKTRGQQVTLSCSPISGHRSVSWYQQTPGQGLQFLFEYFSETQRNKGNFPGRFSGRQFSNSRSEMNVSTLELGDSALYLCASSPDYSTNEELFFGSGTQLSVL.

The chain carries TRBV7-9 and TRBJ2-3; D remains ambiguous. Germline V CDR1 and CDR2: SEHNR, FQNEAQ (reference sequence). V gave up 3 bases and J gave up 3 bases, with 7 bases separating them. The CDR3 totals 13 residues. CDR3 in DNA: TGTGCCAGCAGCTTGGTGGGAACAGATACGCAGTATTTT. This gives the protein CASSLVGTDTQYF. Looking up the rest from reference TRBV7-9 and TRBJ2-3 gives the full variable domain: DTGVSQNPRHKITKRGQNVTFRCDPISEHNRLYWYRQTLGQGPEFLTYFQNEAQLEKSRLLSDRFSAERPKGSFSTLEIQRTEQGDSAMYLCASSLVGTDTQYFGPGTRLTVL.

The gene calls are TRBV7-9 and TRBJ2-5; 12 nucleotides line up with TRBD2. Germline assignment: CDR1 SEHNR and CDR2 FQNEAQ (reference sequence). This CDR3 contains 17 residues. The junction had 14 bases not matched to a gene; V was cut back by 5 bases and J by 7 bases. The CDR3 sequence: CASSLNPLAGGHGTQYF. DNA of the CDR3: TGTGCCAGCAGCCTTAACCCCCTAGCGGGGGGGCATGGGACCCAGTACTTC.

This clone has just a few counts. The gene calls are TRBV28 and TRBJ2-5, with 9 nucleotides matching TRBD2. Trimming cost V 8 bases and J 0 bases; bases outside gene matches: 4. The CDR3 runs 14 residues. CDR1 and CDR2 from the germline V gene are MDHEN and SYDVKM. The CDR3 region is CASSRLADQETQYF. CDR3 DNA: TGTGCCAGCTCGAGACTAGCGGACCAAGAGACCCAGTACTTC.

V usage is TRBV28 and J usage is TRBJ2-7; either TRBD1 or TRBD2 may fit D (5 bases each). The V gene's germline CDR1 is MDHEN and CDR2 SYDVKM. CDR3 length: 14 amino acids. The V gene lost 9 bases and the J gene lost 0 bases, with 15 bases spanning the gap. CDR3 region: CASGTGLSSYEQYF. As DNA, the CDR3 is TGTGCCAGTGGAACGGGGCTCAGCTCCTACGAGCAGTACTTC.

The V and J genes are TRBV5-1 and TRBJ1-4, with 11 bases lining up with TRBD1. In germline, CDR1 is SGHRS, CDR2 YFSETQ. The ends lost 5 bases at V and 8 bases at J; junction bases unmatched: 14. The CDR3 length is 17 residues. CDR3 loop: CASRMGPWTGGEEKLFF. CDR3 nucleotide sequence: TGCGCCAGCAGAATGGGCCCCTGGACAGGGGGCGAAGAAAAACTGTTTTTT.

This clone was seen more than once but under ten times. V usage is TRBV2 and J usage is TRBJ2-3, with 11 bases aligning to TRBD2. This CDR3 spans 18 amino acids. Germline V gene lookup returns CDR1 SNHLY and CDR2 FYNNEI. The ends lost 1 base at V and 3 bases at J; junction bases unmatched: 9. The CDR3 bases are TGTGCCAGCAGTGAAGGGGTACTAGCGGGAGAGGGTACAGATACGCAGTATTTT. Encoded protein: CASSEGVLAGEGTDTQYF.

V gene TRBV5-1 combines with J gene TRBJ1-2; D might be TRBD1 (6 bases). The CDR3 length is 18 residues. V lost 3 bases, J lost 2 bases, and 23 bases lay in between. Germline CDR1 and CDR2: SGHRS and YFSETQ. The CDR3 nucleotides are TGCGCCAGCAGCTCCCAAGGCTTCGCCCTCACAGGGAACTATGGCTACACCTTC. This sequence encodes CASSSQGFALTGNYGYTF.

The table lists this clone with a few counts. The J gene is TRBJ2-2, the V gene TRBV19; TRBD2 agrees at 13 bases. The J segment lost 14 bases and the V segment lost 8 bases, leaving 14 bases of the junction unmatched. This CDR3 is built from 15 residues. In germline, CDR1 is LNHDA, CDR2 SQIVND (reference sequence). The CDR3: CASSTPPGLAGVLFF. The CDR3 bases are TGTGCCAGTTCGACTCCCCCCGGACTAGCGGGAGTCCTGTTTTTT.

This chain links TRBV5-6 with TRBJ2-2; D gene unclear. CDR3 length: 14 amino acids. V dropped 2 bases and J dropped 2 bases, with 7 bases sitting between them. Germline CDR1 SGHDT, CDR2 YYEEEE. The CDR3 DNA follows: TGTGCCAGCAGCTTAAACTTTAACACCGGGGAGCTGTTTTTT. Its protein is CASSLNFNTGELFF.

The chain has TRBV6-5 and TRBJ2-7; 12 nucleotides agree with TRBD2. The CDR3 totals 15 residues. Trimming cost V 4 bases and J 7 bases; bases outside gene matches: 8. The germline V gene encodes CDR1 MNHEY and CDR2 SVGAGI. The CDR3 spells CASSSPGLAGVEQYF. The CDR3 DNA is TGTGCCAGCAGTTCCCCGGGACTAGCGGGTGTGGAGCAGTACTTC.

CDR3 sequence (DNA): TGTGCCAGCAGCTTAGGGCAGGGGAAAACTGAAGCTTTCTTT. It is translated as CASSLGQGKTEAFF. The rearrangement uses TRBV7-9 and TRBJ1-1; D may be TRBD1 (6 bases). CDR1 and CDR2 from the germline V gene are SEHNR and FQNEAQ (reference sequence). V lost 1 base and J 5 bases, leaving 11 bases between the germline ends. The CDR3 is 14 amino acids.

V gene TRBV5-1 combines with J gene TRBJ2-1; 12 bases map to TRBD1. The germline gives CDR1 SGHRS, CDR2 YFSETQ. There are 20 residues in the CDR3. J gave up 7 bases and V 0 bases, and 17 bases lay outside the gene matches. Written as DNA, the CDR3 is TGCGCCAGCAGCTTGGGGGTTCCCCAGGTGGGACAGGGGGCGAGGAATGAGCAGTTCTTC. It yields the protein CASSLGVPQVGQGARNEQFF.

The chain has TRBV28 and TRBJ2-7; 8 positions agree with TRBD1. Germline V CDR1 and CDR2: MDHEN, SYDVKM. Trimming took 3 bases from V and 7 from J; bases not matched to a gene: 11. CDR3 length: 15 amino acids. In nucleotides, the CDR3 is TGTGCCAGCAGTTTGGACGGGACAGGTCGGACTGAGCAGTACTTC. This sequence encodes CASSLDGTGRTEQYF.

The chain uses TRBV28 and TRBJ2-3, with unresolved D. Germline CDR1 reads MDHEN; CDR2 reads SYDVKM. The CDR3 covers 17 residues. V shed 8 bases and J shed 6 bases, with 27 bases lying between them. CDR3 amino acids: CASPPHYSGAQMDTQYF. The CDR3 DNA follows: TGTGCCAGCCCGCCGCATTATTCAGGTGCTCAGATGGATACGCAGTATTTT.

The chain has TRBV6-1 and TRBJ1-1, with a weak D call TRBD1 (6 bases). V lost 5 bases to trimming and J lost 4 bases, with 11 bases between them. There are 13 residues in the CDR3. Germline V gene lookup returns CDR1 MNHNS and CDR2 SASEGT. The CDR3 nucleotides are TGTGCCAGCAGTTTACAGGGATCCACTGAAGCTTTCTTT. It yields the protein CASSLQGSTEAFF.

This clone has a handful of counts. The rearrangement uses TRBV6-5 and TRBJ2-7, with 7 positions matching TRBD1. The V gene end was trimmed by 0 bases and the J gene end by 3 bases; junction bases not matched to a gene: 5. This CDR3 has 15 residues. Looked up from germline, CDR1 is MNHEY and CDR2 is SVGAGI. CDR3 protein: CASSYSSRGSYEQYF. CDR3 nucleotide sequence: TGTGCCAGCAGTTACTCCAGCAGGGGGAGCTACGAGCAGTACTTC.